This is a list of T cell receptor beta chains from one sample in a study of blood T cell repertoires in COVID-19. Libraries were prepared by immunoSEQ multiplex PCR; TCRdb keeps only in-frame clonotypes and omits some of them. The sample holds fewer than 200,000 clones; around 86% are singletons and the top ten take less than 10%. Sequences were obtained from peripheral blood. Receptors were obtained from a woman aged 70-85 years with COVID-19, enrolled during active disease. Each CDR3 is given with its conserved first and last residue. The order of the fields is D gene, clone size, J gene, V gene, CDR3 protein, CDR3 DNA. The D gene is left open where the match is weak. Where a row states a size, it is once, few, many or the class of an expanded clone; other rows omit it.

d_gene: TRBD2; abundance: -; j_gene: TRBJ2-7; v_gene: TRBV2; CDR3aa: CASSESGGRVGEQYF; CDR3nt: TGTGCCAGCAGTGAATCGGGCGGGAGGGTCGGCGAGCAGTACTTC
d_gene: TRBD1; abundance: -; j_gene: TRBJ1-2; v_gene: TRBV2; CDR3aa: CASSIGRQGLGYTF; CDR3nt: TGTGCCAGCAGTATTGGTCGACAGGGTTTAGGCTACACCTTC
d_gene: -; abundance: few; j_gene: TRBJ1-1; v_gene: TRBV7-2; CDR3aa: CASSLRGGVSNTEAFF; CDR3nt: TGTGCCAGCAGCTTAAGGGGGGGGGTTTCGAACACTGAAGCTTTCTTT
d_gene: -; abundance: -; j_gene: TRBJ2-5; v_gene: TRBV2; CDR3aa: CASSPGQRYQETQYF; CDR3nt: TGTGCCAGCAGTCCGGGACAAAGGTACCAAGAGACCCAGTACTTC
d_gene: TRBD1; abundance: -; j_gene: TRBJ2-7; v_gene: TRBV7-8; CDR3aa: CASSRGQGRYEQYF; CDR3nt: TGTGCCAGCAGCCGAGGACAGGGACGCTACGAGCAGTACTTC
d_gene: TRBD1; abundance: -; j_gene: TRBJ1-2; v_gene: TRBV6-5; CDR3aa: CASSSGQGFSYTF; CDR3nt: TGTGCCAGCAGTTCTGGACAGGGGTTCAGCTACACCTTC
d_gene: TRBD1; abundance: -; j_gene: TRBJ1-3; v_gene: TRBV6-5; CDR3aa: CATRTGTSGNTIYF; CDR3nt: TGTGCCACACGGACAGGGACCTCTGGAAACACCATATATTTT
d_gene: TRBD1; abundance: few; j_gene: TRBJ2-6; v_gene: TRBV5-1; CDR3aa: CATRQGALGANVLTF; CDR3nt: TGCGCCACCAGACAGGGGGCGCTTGGGGCCAACGTCCTGACTTTC
d_gene: TRBD2; abundance: -; j_gene: TRBJ2-3; v_gene: TRBV7-2; CDR3aa: CASSPGTSGSTDTQYF; CDR3nt: TGTGCCAGCAGCCCGGGGACTAGCGGAAGCACAGATACGCAGTATTTT
d_gene: TRBD1; abundance: -; j_gene: TRBJ2-7; v_gene: TRBV19; CDR3aa: CASSGPGQGFYEQYF; CDR3nt: TGTGCCAGTAGTGGACCGGGACAGGGGTTCTACGAGCAGTACTTC
d_gene: TRBD2; abundance: -; j_gene: TRBJ2-2; v_gene: TRBV3-1/TRBV3-2; CDR3aa: CASSQPLGTRGTGELFF; CDR3nt: TGTGCCAGCAGCCAACCCCTCGGGACTAGAGGGACCGGGGAGCTGTTTTTT
d_gene: TRBD1; abundance: -; j_gene: TRBJ2-7; v_gene: TRBV24-1; CDR3aa: CATSNGGRGNEQYF; CDR3nt: TGTGCCACCAGTAACGGAGGCAGGGGGAACGAGCAGTACTTC
d_gene: TRBD2; abundance: -; j_gene: TRBJ2-5; v_gene: TRBV14; CDR3aa: CASSHRATSGRREETQYF; CDR3nt: TGTGCCAGCAGCCACCGGGCAACTAGCGGGAGGAGGGAAGAGACCCAGTACTTC
d_gene: TRBD1; abundance: -; j_gene: TRBJ1-1; v_gene: TRBV18; CDR3aa: CASSLQGANEAFF; CDR3nt: TGTGCCAGCTCACTCCAGGGGGCAAATGAAGCTTTCTTT
d_gene: TRBD2; abundance: -; j_gene: TRBJ2-1; v_gene: TRBV25-1; CDR3aa: CASSEFVTSGFNEQFF; CDR3nt: TGTGCCAGCAGTGAATTCGTGACTAGCGGTTTCAATGAGCAGTTCTTC
d_gene: -; abundance: -; j_gene: TRBJ2-1; v_gene: TRBV5-5; CDR3aa: CASSLHPGERVDSYNEQFF; CDR3nt: TGTGCCAGCAGCCTCCATCCCGGTGAGAGGGTCGACTCCTACAATGAGCAGTTCTTC
d_gene: -; abundance: -; j_gene: TRBJ1-1; v_gene: TRBV18; CDR3aa: CASSPGANTEAFF; CDR3nt: TGTGCCAGCTCACCGGGGGCTAACACTGAAGCTTTCTTT
d_gene: -; abundance: -; j_gene: TRBJ2-6; v_gene: TRBV9; CDR3aa: CASSVHRPSGANVLTF; CDR3nt: TGTGCCAGCAGCGTCCACAGGCCCTCTGGGGCCAACGTCCTGACTTTC
d_gene: TRBD2; abundance: -; j_gene: TRBJ2-5; v_gene: TRBV20-1; CDR3aa: CSASGLAQETQYF; CDR3nt: TGCAGTGCTAGTGGACTAGCTCAAGAGACCCAGTACTTC
d_gene: TRBD2; abundance: -; j_gene: TRBJ2-5; v_gene: TRBV28; CDR3aa: CASSVAGGRFGTQYF; CDR3nt: TGTGCCAGCAGTGTAGCGGGAGGGCGTTTTGGGACCCAGTACTTC
d_gene: -; abundance: -; j_gene: TRBJ1-1; v_gene: TRBV12-3/TRBV12-4; CDR3aa: CASSYTGNTEAFF; CDR3nt: TGTGCCAGCAGTTATACAGGGAACACTGAAGCTTTCTTT
d_gene: TRBD2; abundance: few; j_gene: TRBJ2-1; v_gene: TRBV27; CDR3aa: CASRPTSESYNEQFF; CDR3nt: TGTGCCAGCAGACCGACTAGCGAATCCTACAATGAGCAGTTCTTC
d_gene: TRBD2; abundance: once; j_gene: TRBJ2-1; v_gene: TRBV18; CDR3aa: CASSPTRQGGDEQFF; CDR3nt: TGTGCCAGCTCACCAACGCGCCAGGGAGGGGATGAGCAGTTCTTC
d_gene: TRBD1; abundance: -; j_gene: TRBJ1-1; v_gene: TRBV6-1; CDR3aa: CASSEAPPGTGLVFF; CDR3nt: TGTGCCAGCAGTGAAGCGCCCCCGGGGACAGGGCTAGTTTTCTTT
d_gene: TRBD1; abundance: -; j_gene: TRBJ2-7; v_gene: TRBV6-5; CDR3aa: CASDRDRGNEQYF; CDR3nt: TGTGCCAGCGACCGGGACAGGGGGAACGAGCAGTACTTC
d_gene: -; abundance: -; j_gene: TRBJ2-1; v_gene: TRBV9; CDR3aa: CASSPSGATGIDEQFF; CDR3nt: TGTGCCAGCAGCCCCTCCGGAGCTACCGGGATCGATGAGCAGTTCTTC
d_gene: TRBD2; abundance: -; j_gene: TRBJ2-3; v_gene: TRBV3-1/TRBV3-2; CDR3aa: CASSQDQPAGVDTQYF; CDR3nt: TGTGCCAGCAGCCAAGATCAACCGGCGGGAGTAGATACGCAGTATTTT
d_gene: -; abundance: few; j_gene: TRBJ1-1; v_gene: TRBV6-6; CDR3aa: CASSYPKDSAEAFF; CDR3nt: TGTGCCAGCAGTTACCCCAAGGACAGTGCTGAAGCTTTCTTT
d_gene: TRBD1; abundance: -; j_gene: TRBJ2-2; v_gene: TRBV19; CDR3aa: CASSIQGTGTGELFF; CDR3nt: TGTGCCAGTAGTATACAAGGGACAGGCACCGGGGAGCTGTTTTTT
d_gene: TRBD1; abundance: -; j_gene: TRBJ2-3; v_gene: TRBV29-1; CDR3aa: CSVPGQVQDTQYF; CDR3nt: TGCAGCGTTCCCGGACAGGTCCAGGATACGCAGTATTTT
d_gene: -; abundance: -; j_gene: TRBJ2-3; v_gene: TRBV5-1; CDR3aa: CASSLGEGTDTQYF; CDR3nt: TGCGCCAGCAGCCTGGGCGAGGGCACAGATACGCAGTATTTT
d_gene: TRBD2; abundance: -; j_gene: TRBJ2-1; v_gene: TRBV25-1; CDR3aa: CASSDPTSAVNEQFF; CDR3nt: TGTGCCAGCAGTGATCCTACTAGCGCCGTTAATGAGCAGTTCTTC
d_gene: TRBD2; abundance: -; j_gene: TRBJ2-1; v_gene: TRBV30; CDR3aa: CACITSGHYNEQFF; CDR3nt: TGTGCCTGTATTACTAGCGGGCATTACAATGAGCAGTTCTTC
d_gene: -; abundance: -; j_gene: TRBJ1-4; v_gene: TRBV19; CDR3aa: CASSATGLNNEKLFF; CDR3nt: TGTGCCAGTAGTGCCACAGGTTTAAATAATGAAAAACTGTTTTTT
d_gene: -; abundance: -; j_gene: TRBJ2-6; v_gene: TRBV9; CDR3aa: CASTGRQQFLSGANVLTF; CDR3nt: TGTGCCAGCACCGGTCGACAGCAGTTTCTCTCTGGGGCCAACGTCCTGACTTTC
d_gene: TRBD1; abundance: few; j_gene: TRBJ2-3; v_gene: TRBV19; CDR3aa: CASSFRTGEADTQYF; CDR3nt: TGTGCCAGTAGTTTTAGGACAGGGGAGGCAGATACGCAGTATTTT
d_gene: TRBD2; abundance: few; j_gene: TRBJ2-2; v_gene: TRBV5-6; CDR3aa: CASSDNLAGVYTGELFF; CDR3nt: TGTGCCAGCAGCGACAACCTAGCGGGAGTTTACACCGGGGAGCTGTTTTTT
d_gene: TRBD1; abundance: -; j_gene: TRBJ2-3; v_gene: TRBV14; CDR3aa: CASSIWDRGTDTQYF; CDR3nt: TGTGCCAGCAGCATATGGGACAGGGGAACAGATACGCAGTATTTT
d_gene: TRBD2; abundance: -; j_gene: TRBJ2-5; v_gene: TRBV7-2; CDR3aa: CASSFPTSGSQETQYF; CDR3nt: TGTGCCAGCAGCTTCCCCACTAGCGGGAGCCAGGAGACCCAGTACTTC
d_gene: -; abundance: -; j_gene: TRBJ1-5; v_gene: TRBV5-1; CDR3aa: CASSFGGGQPQHF; CDR3nt: TGCGCCAGCAGCTTTGGGGGCGGGCAGCCCCAGCATTTT
d_gene: TRBD1; abundance: -; j_gene: TRBJ1-3; v_gene: TRBV25-1; CDR3aa: CASSADRSSGNTIYF; CDR3nt: TGTGCCAGCAGTGCGGACAGGAGCTCTGGAAACACCATATATTTT
d_gene: -; abundance: -; j_gene: TRBJ2-7; v_gene: TRBV7-2; CDR3aa: CASSPGLPSYEQYF; CDR3nt: TGTGCCAGCAGCCCCGGACTTCCCTCCTACGAGCAGTACTTC
d_gene: -; abundance: -; j_gene: TRBJ2-7; v_gene: TRBV7-3; CDR3aa: CASSPSSYEQYF; CDR3nt: TGTGCCAGCAGCCCGAGCTCCTACGAGCAGTACTTC
d_gene: -; abundance: -; j_gene: TRBJ1-1; v_gene: TRBV6-5; CDR3aa: CASSRLQRGNTEAFF; CDR3nt: TGTGCCAGCAGTCGTCTCCAGCGGGGGAACACTGAAGCTTTCTTT
d_gene: TRBD2; abundance: -; j_gene: TRBJ2-3; v_gene: TRBV28; CDR3aa: CASSSRTSGSSSDTQYF; CDR3nt: TGTGCCAGCAGTTCCCGGACTAGCGGGAGTAGCTCAGATACGCAGTATTTT
d_gene: TRBD2; abundance: -; j_gene: TRBJ2-7; v_gene: TRBV6-2/TRBV6-3; CDR3aa: CASSFLAGGSSYEQYF; CDR3nt: TGTGCCAGCAGTTTCCTAGCGGGAGGGAGTTCCTACGAGCAGTACTTC
d_gene: TRBD1; abundance: once; j_gene: TRBJ1-1; v_gene: TRBV6-1; CDR3aa: CASSEPGTGVPEAFF; CDR3nt: TGTGCCAGCAGTGAACCCGGGACAGGGGTCCCTGAAGCTTTCTTT